The 28 T cell receptor beta chains listed next were all sequenced from one sample in a study of regulatory T cells in long-lasting Graves disease. Indicated time point: persistent/refractory GD, antithyroid drugs over 5 years with positive TRAb. With RNA extracted from PBMCs as input, the TCR library was made. CDR3 regions were amplified by Arm-PCR using iRepertoire HTBI primers to build TCR beta libraries. Using its own MiXCR run on the multiplex PCR reads, TCRdb lists one record per CDR3 protein. The data contain 600,000 to 850,000 distinct CDR3 sequences, approximately 31% of them seen just once; the ten biggest clones take up about two fifths. This material consisted of peripheral blood mononuclear cells (PBMCs), taken when the disease was refractory, from a patient treated with antithyroid drugs. These receptor sequences come from a female donor with Graves disease.

Here the CDR3 reads CASSVSPRALTGELFF. CDR3 nucleotide sequence: TGTGCCAGCAGCGTATCCCCTCGGGCGCTAACCGGGGAGCTGTTTTTT. This chain connects TRBV9 to TRBJ2-2; D gene ambiguous. V was clipped by 1 base and J by 5 bases, with 15 bases between them. The germline V gene encodes CDR1 SGDLS and CDR2 YYNGEE. The CDR3 runs 16 residues.

This clonotype was detected only a few times. CDR3 protein: CASSSKQTEVPYEQYF. CDR3 DNA sequence: TGTGCCAGTAGTAGTAAGCAGACAGAAGTACCCTACGAGCAGTACTTC. The V call is TRBV19, the J call TRBJ2-7, with D perhaps matching TRBD1 (5 bases). The CDR3 runs 16 residues. In germline, CDR1 is LNHDA, CDR2 SQIVND (reference sequence). V was clipped by 4 bases and J by 2 bases, with 18 bases between them.

The gene calls are TRBV20-1 and TRBJ1-1; TRBD1 is a possible D gene (5 bases). Germline CDR1 DFQATT, CDR2 SNEGSKA (reference sequence). Trimming shortened V by 5 bases and J by 0 bases, and 10 bases separated the two germline ends. The CDR3 is made up of 13 amino acids. The DNA of the CDR3 is TGCAGTGCTCTGACAGACATGAACACTGAAGCTTTCTTT. This codes for CSALTDMNTEAFF.

This clonotype has only a few counts. V gene TRBV6-7 combines with J gene TRBJ1-6; tentative D call: TRBD1 (5 bases). Being an ORF, TRBV6-7 has a function that is uncertain. The CDR3 covers 16 residues. Deletions cut 5 bases from V and 14 bases from J, with 25 bases between. The CDR3: CASSHRNTLPWFALHF. CDR3 nucleotides: TGTGCCAGCAGTCACAGGAACACCCTTCCCTGGTTTGCCCTCCACTTT.

The V and J genes are TRBV7-2 and TRBJ1-6; no clear D. Trimming shortened V by 2 bases and J by 7 bases, and 9 bases separated the two germline ends. Germline assignment: CDR1 SGHTA and CDR2 FQGNSA. The CDR3 runs 14 residues. The chain's CDR3 is CASSLIHRNSPLHF. CDR3 nucleotide sequence: TGTGCCAGCAGCTTAATACACAGAAATTCACCCCTCCACTTT.

This clonotype has only one observation. This chain links TRBV11-2 with TRBJ2-3; D gene ambiguous. Germline loops: CDR1 SGHAT, CDR2 FQNNGV. The CDR3 contains 13 residues. V shed 7 bases and J shed 2 bases, with 10 bases lying between them. The CDR3 nucleotides are TGTGCCAGCACACCCAGCCCCACAGATACGCAGTATTTT. Translation: CASTPSPTDTQYF. The whole variable domain, filled in from reference TRBV11-2 and TRBJ2-3, reads EAGVAQSPRYKIIEKRQSVAFWCNPISGHATLYWYQQILGQGPKLLIQFQNNGVVDDSQLPKDRFSAERLKGVDSTLKIQPAKLEDSAVYLCASTPSPTDTQYFGPGTRLTVL.

This clonotype was seen a few times. The chain couples TRBV20-1 to TRBJ1-6, with D unclear. V lost 2 bases and J 8 bases, leaving 13 bases between the germline ends. Germline lookup yields CDR1 DFQATT and CDR2 SNEGSKA (reference sequence). This CDR3 contains 14 residues. The DNA of the CDR3 is TGCAGTGCTAGATTCGTAGGGATGGATTCACCCCTCCACTTT. Translated, it gives CSARFVGMDSPLHF.

This clonotype was found a few times. The chain links TRBV30 to TRBJ1-1, with 8 bases that match TRBD1. V lost 5 bases, J lost 5 bases, and 4 bases stayed unmatched. Germline V gives CDR1 GTSNPN, CDR2 SVGIG (reference sequence). This CDR3 contains 12 residues. The CDR3 protein is CAWGQGRTEAFF. The CDR3 DNA is TGTGCCTGGGGACAGGGACGTACTGAAGCTTTCTTT.

For this clonotype: A much larger clone differs from this one at a single base, so this may be a read error. This chain joins TRBV7-9 and TRBJ1-1; 9 nucleotides line up with TRBD1. Germline V gene data show CDR1 as SEHNR and CDR2 as FQNEAQ (reference sequence). CDR3 length equals 14 residues. The CDR3 sequence is CAGSVGQGKTEAFF. The CDR3 DNA reads TGCGCCGGCAGCGTTGGACAGGGGAAAACTGAAGCTTTCTTT.

This clonotype has only a few counts. The V gene is TRBV20-1, the J gene TRBJ2-5, with D possibly TRBD2 on 6 matching bases. The CDR3 spans 12 residues. V dropped 6 bases and J dropped 5 bases, with 13 bases sitting between them. Germline V lookup: CDR1 DFQATT, CDR2 SNEGSKA (reference sequence). The CDR3 sequence: CSAAGGVETQYF. The CDR3 DNA reads TGCAGTGCAGCGGGCGGGGTGGAGACCCAGTACTTC.

This clonotype has a handful of counts. CDR3 DNA: TGTGCCACCAGCAGAGATTGGAACACGGGGTATGGCTACACCTTC. This codes for CATSRDWNTGYGYTF. The chain uses TRBV15 and TRBJ1-2; unclear D gene. The CDR3 consists of 15 residues. V lost 0 bases to trimming and J lost 5 bases, with 13 bases between them. Germline CDR1 is LNHNV and CDR2 is YYDKDF (reference sequence).

This clonotype was seen only once. V and J are TRBV5-5 and TRBJ2-5; tentative D call: TRBD2 (6 bases). The germline V gene encodes CDR1 SGHKS and CDR2 YYEKEE (reference sequence). There are 14 residues in the CDR3. The ends were cut back, 0 bases at V and 5 bases at J, with 11 bases in the middle. The CDR3 reads CASSLAPGVETQYF. In DNA, the CDR3 is TGTGCCAGCAGCTTGGCCCCGGGGGTGGAGACCCAGTACTTC.

V usage is TRBV29-1 and J usage is TRBJ1-1, with D possibly being TRBD1 (6 bases). Germline lookup yields CDR1 SQVTM and CDR2 ANQGSEA. V lost 7 bases, J lost 4 bases, and 16 bases lay in between. The CDR3 runs 13 residues. CDR3 amino acids: CSAERTALTEAFF. The CDR3 DNA reads as TGCAGCGCAGAGAGGACAGCGCTCACTGAAGCTTTCTTT.

This clonotype appeared many times. The chain combines TRBV20-1 with TRBJ2-7, with 10 bases that match TRBD2. This CDR3 comprises 17 residues. Germline V gene sequence: CDR1 DFQATT, CDR2 SNEGSKA (reference sequence). The V and J ends lost 0 bases and 0 bases, in that order; junction bases with no gene match: 8. CDR3 sequence: CSARDMTSGSFSYEQYF. The CDR3, as DNA: TGCAGTGCTAGAGACATGACTAGCGGGTCTTTCTCCTACGAGCAGTACTTC.

This clonotype was detected ten times or more. Since a much larger clone is just one base distant, this may be a read error. The chain uses TRBV7-3 and TRBJ2-5, with TRBD2 matching over 12 bases. The germline V gene has CDR1 SGHTA and CDR2 FQGTGA. This CDR3 has 15 residues. J was trimmed by 2 bases and V by 5 bases; bases with no gene match: 3. CDR3 sequence (DNA): TGTGCCAGCAGCGGGACTAGCGGGTTTCAAGAGACCCAGTACTTC. Encoded protein: CASSGTSGFQETQYF. The full variable domain, its missing parts supplied by reference TRBV7-3 and TRBJ2-5, is GAGVSQTPSNKVTEKGKYVELRCDPISGHTALYWYRQSLGQGPEFLIYFQGTGAADDSGLPNDRFFAVRPEGSVSTLKIQRTERGDSAVYLCASSGTSGFQETQYFGPGTRLLVL.

The chain has TRBV12-3 or TRBV12-4 and TRBJ1-2; maybe TRBD1 (6 bases). Trimming took 5 bases from V and 4 from J, leaving 23 bases between them. This CDR3 has 17 residues. The CDR3 here is CASSLPIGGRAGYGYTF. The CDR3 DNA follows: TGTGCCAGCAGTCTACCCATTGGGGGCAGGGCAGGCTATGGCTACACCTTC.

The chain has TRBV27 and TRBJ1-6; D call uncertain. V lost 1 base to trimming and J lost 0 bases, with 7 bases between them. From germline, CDR1 is MNHEY and CDR2 SMNVEV (reference sequence). The CDR3 has 16 amino acids. The DNA of the CDR3 is TGTGCCAGCAGTTTATTAGGCAGCTCCTATAATTCACCCCTCCACTTT. Protein: CASSLLGSSYNSPLHF.

This clonotype has a count of ten or more. The chain carries TRBV2 and TRBJ1-1; TRBD1 aligns across 7 bases. V dropped 7 bases and J dropped 3; count of bases not matched to a gene: 8. CDR1 SNHLY and CDR2 FYNNEI come from the germline V gene. The CDR3 spans 14 residues. The CDR3 reads CASNTGAGYTEAFF. The CDR3 DNA reads as TGTGCCAGCAATACAGGGGCCGGGTACACTGAAGCTTTCTTT. The variable domain in full, with the rest retrieved from reference TRBV2 and TRBJ1-1, is EPEVTQTPSHQVTQMGQEVILRCVPISNHLYFYWYRQILGQKVEFLVSFYNNEISEKSEIFDDQFSVERPDGSNFTLKIRSTKLEDSAMYFCASNTGAGYTEAFFGQGTRLTVV.

This clonotype was recorded a few times. This sequence joins TRBV20-1 and TRBJ1-1; D unresolved. There are 11 residues in the CDR3. Germline V lookup: CDR1 DFQATT, CDR2 SNEGSKA (reference sequence). The CDR3 sequence: CRVQRSTEAFF. CDR3 nucleotides: TGCAGAGTCCAGAGGAGCACTGAAGCTTTCTTT.

This clonotype was observed a handful of times. Sequence at one end of the junction differs from germline and may be a read error. The chain carries TRBV3-1 and TRBJ1-4; tentative D call: TRBD1 (5 bases). Germline CDR1 LGHDT, CDR2 YNNKEL (reference sequence). The CDR3 is 16 residues long. The CDR3 loop is CASSNRDADPNGKLFF. CDR3 in DNA: TGTGCCAGCAGTAACCGGGACGCTGACCCCAATGGAAAACTGTTTTTT. The whole variable domain, filled in from reference TRBV3-1 and TRBJ1-4, reads DTAVSQTPKYLVTQMGNDKSIKCEQNLGHDTMYWYKQDSKKFLKIMFSYNNKELIINETVPNRFSPKSPDKAHLNLHINSLELGDSAVYFCASSNRDADPNGKLFFGSGTQLSVL.

This CDR3 is CASSLGSATQYF. The CDR3 nucleotides are TGTGCCAGCAGCTTAGGATCTGCGACCCAGTACTTC. This rearrangement joins TRBV7-9 to TRBJ2-5, with D unclear. CDR3 length equals 12 residues. Germline values: CDR1 SEHNR, CDR2 FQNEAQ (reference sequence). With 1 base removed from V and 7 bases from J, the gap between germline ends came to 7 bases.

The V gene is TRBV27, the J gene TRBJ2-5; 8 nucleotides align to TRBD2. Trimming removed 2 bases from V and 5 bases from J; junction bases left unmatched: 13. The CDR3 runs to 17 residues. Looked up from germline, CDR1 is MNHEY and CDR2 is SMNVEV (reference sequence). The CDR3 DNA reads TGTGCCAGCAGTTTAAGGCGGGGACTAGTGGGGCGGGAGACCCAGTACTTC. Protein product: CASSLRRGLVGRETQYF.

As regards this clonotype: Germline is not matched at one junction end, which may reflect a read error. The chain is built from TRBV20-1 and TRBJ1-4; 9 bases agree with TRBD1. This CDR3 spans 16 amino acids. CDR1 is DFQATT and CDR2 is SNEGSKA in the germline V gene (reference sequence). CDR3 region: CSAPGQGRLGNEELFF. CDR3 coding DNA: TGCAGTGCTCCAGGACAGGGGAGGTTGGGTAATGAAGAACTGTTTTTT.

This clonotype was detected a few times. The chain links TRBV6-1 to TRBJ1-4; D not resolved. This CDR3 region has 12 residues. Trimming shortened V by 6 bases and J by 6 bases, and 8 bases separated the two germline ends. Germline V gene sequence: CDR1 MNHNS, CDR2 SASEGT. CDR3 DNA sequence: TGTGCCAGCAGCAAAACATATGAAAAACTGTTTTTT. It encodes CASSKTYEKLFF.

This clonotype was found many times. V is TRBV2 and J is TRBJ1-5; D unclear. Trimming shortened V by 5 bases and J by 3 bases, and 11 bases separated the two germline ends. Per germline, CDR1 SNHLY and CDR2 FYNNEI. The CDR3 loop spans 14 amino acids. As DNA, the CDR3 is TGTGCCAGCAGTTTGGACGGGCCCAATCAGCCCCAGCATTTT. Translation gives CASSLDGPNQPQHF.

This clonotype was recorded only once. This sequence joins TRBV20-1 and TRBJ2-1; 8 bases are shared with TRBD2. The CDR3 is made up of 14 amino acids. Germline V gives CDR1 DFQATT, CDR2 SNEGSKA (reference sequence). The V segment lost 5 bases and the J segment 3 bases; nucleotides outside the gene matches: 6. The CDR3 region is CSAYRAGDYNEQFF. DNA of the CDR3: TGCAGTGCTTACCGAGCGGGAGACTACAATGAGCAGTTCTTC.

This clonotype appeared many times. This rearrangement joins TRBV2 to TRBJ1-1; 9 bases align to TRBD1. From germline, CDR1 is SNHLY and CDR2 FYNNEI. This CDR3 has 14 amino acids. The ends lost 1 base at V and 4 bases at J; junction bases unmatched: 1. This chain's CDR3 is CASSEGTGVTEAFF. CDR3 DNA sequence: TGTGCCAGCAGTGAAGGGACAGGGGTCACTGAAGCTTTCTTT.

This clonotype was seen ten or more times. DNA of the CDR3: TGTGCCAGCAGTTTATCGTTACAGGGATCTAGAGAGACCCAGTACTTC. Encoded protein: CASSLSLQGSRETQYF. This chain uses TRBV27 with TRBJ2-5; D perhaps matches TRBD1 (6 bases). Germline lookup yields CDR1 MNHEY and CDR2 SMNVEV (reference sequence). CDR3 length equals 16 residues. V shed 0 bases and J shed 4 bases, with 15 bases lying between them.